The 27 T cell receptor beta chains given below trace back to one sample, sequenced in a study of control samples from healthy donors and cancer patients. Profiled with immunoSEQ multiplex PCR; TCRdb holds only in-frame clones, not every one. The sample lists more than 100,000 clones; roughly 89% were seen once. The sample taken for sequencing was PBMCs. These TCRs come from a man in his sixties with lung cancer.

The chain links TRBV12-3 or TRBV12-4 to TRBJ2-2; D gene unclear. The CDR3 totals 13 residues. Between the trimmed V and J ends, which lost 8 bases and 0 bases, there was a span of 7 bases. DNA of the CDR3: TGTGCCAGCGATAGCCCGAACACCGGGGAGCTGTTTTTT. This translates into CASDSPNTGELFF.

The genes are TRBV10-3 and TRBJ2-7; D perhaps matches TRBD1 (5 bases). Germline lookup yields CDR1 ENHRY and CDR2 SYGVKD. CDR3 length: 13 amino acids. The V gene lost 0 bases and the J gene lost 5 bases, with 8 bases spanning the gap. The CDR3 is CAISESLGDEQYV. CDR3 bases: TGTGCCATCAGTGAGTCGCTAGGGGACGAGCAGTACGTC.

The CDR3 protein is CATSDAGGNTGELFF. The CDR3, as DNA: TGTGCCACCAGTGATGCGGGGGGCAACACCGGGGAGCTGTTTTTT. The rearrangement links TRBV24-1 to TRBJ2-2, with 8 bases identical to TRBD2. The V gene's germline CDR1 is KGHDR and CDR2 SFDVKD. The CDR3 has 15 amino acids. V was clipped by 3 bases and J by 2 bases; unmatched bases: 1.

The chain has TRBV3-1 (or the pseudogene TRBV3-2) and TRBJ1-1; perhaps TRBD1 as D (5 bases). The CDR3 has 14 amino acids. Looked up from germline, CDR1 is LGHDT and CDR2 is YNNKEL (reference sequence). Deletions cut 3 bases from V and 3 bases from J, with 11 bases between. Here the CDR3 DNA reads TGTGCCAGCAGCCAGGGTACCAGGGACACTGAAGCTTTCTTT. Translated: CASSQGTRDTEAFF.

This clone was seen more than once but under ten times. J is TRBJ2-7 and V is TRBV7-9; possibly TRBD2 for D (5 bases). With 3 bases removed from V and 7 bases from J, the gap between germline ends came to 10 bases. CDR3 length: 12 residues. Germline CDR1 SEHNR, CDR2 FQNEAQ (reference sequence). CDR3 DNA: TGTGCCAGCAGCTTCGCGGGTCCGGAGCAGTACGTC. It encodes CASSFAGPEQYV.

This clone was counted a single time. The chain recombines TRBV19 with TRBJ2-3, with D tentatively TRBD2 (5 bases). Germline V CDR1 and CDR2: LNHDA, SQIVND (reference sequence). The CDR3 runs 13 residues. V shed 6 bases and J shed 11 bases, with 18 bases lying between them. In DNA form, the CDR3 reads TGTGCCAGTAGCCCACTCACGGGAACCGGGCAGTATTTT. Protein sequence: CASSPLTGTGQYF. Complete variable domain (other parts from reference TRBV19 and TRBJ2-3): DGGITQSPKYLFRKEGQNVTLSCEQNLNHDAMYWYRQDPGQGLRLIYYSQIVNDFQKGDIAEGYSVSREKKESFPLTVTSAQKNPTAFYLCASSPLTGTGQYFGPGTRLTVL.

This chain links TRBV5-4 with TRBJ2-5, with D unresolved. CDR3 length: 12 residues. The ends were cut back, 0 bases at V and 2 bases at J, with 2 bases in the middle. From germline, CDR1 is SGHNT and CDR2 YYREEE (reference sequence). The CDR3 DNA is TGTGCCAGCAGCTTGGGGCAAGAGACCCAGTACTTC. This encodes CASSLGQETQYF.

The chain uses TRBV7-2 and TRBJ1-4, with D maybe TRBD1 (6 bases). V shed 8 bases and J shed 5 bases, with 12 bases lying between them. This CDR3 contains 13 residues. Germline-derived CDR1 and CDR2 are SGHTA and FQGNSA. The CDR3 reads CASGWQGNEKLFF. The CDR3 coding sequence is TGTGCCAGCGGGTGGCAGGGGAATGAAAAACTGTTTTTT.

The genes are TRBV18 and TRBJ1-3, with D tentatively TRBD1 (6 bases). Trimming took off 3 bases at V and 4 bases at J, with 13 bases between the two ends. Germline CDR1 reads KGHSH; CDR2 reads LQKENI. The CDR3 covers 15 residues. The CDR3: CASSPKGGAGNTIYF. CDR3 bases: TGTGCCAGCTCACCGAAGGGGGGCGCCGGAAACACCATATATTTT.

The J gene is TRBJ1-2, the V gene TRBV9; no definite D call. The germline V gene has CDR1 SGDLS and CDR2 YYNGEE. Trimming shortened V by 4 bases and J by 3 bases, and 16 bases separated the two germline ends. The CDR3 has 15 amino acids. CDR3 amino acids: CASSSNHGRDYGYTF. CDR3 sequence (DNA): TGTGCCAGCAGCTCCAACCACGGGAGGGACTATGGCTACACCTTC.

This clone has only one observation. The rearrangement uses TRBV5-1 and TRBJ2-5; 9 bases are a match to TRBD1. J was trimmed by 4 bases and V by 3 bases; bases with no gene match: 10. Germline V gene lookup returns CDR1 SGHRS and CDR2 YFSETQ. This CDR3 is built from 16 residues. The CDR3 DNA reads as TGCGCCAGCAGCTACGGGACAGGGCAAATTGGAGAGACCCAGTACTTC. Protein product: CASSYGTGQIGETQYF. The full variable domain, with the rest looked up from reference TRBV5-1 and TRBJ2-5, is KAGVTQTPRYLIKTRGQQVTLSCSPISGHRSVSWYQQTPGQGLQFLFEYFSETQRNKGNFPGRFSGRQFSNSRSEMNVSTLELGDSALYLCASSYGTGQIGETQYFGPGTRLLVL.

The V gene is TRBV30, the J gene TRBJ1-6, with D possibly TRBD1 on 5 matching bases. Trimming removed 0 bases at V and 7 bases at J, with 7 bases between. Germline CDR1 reads GTSNPN; CDR2 reads SVGIG (reference sequence). The CDR3 runs 13 residues. The CDR3: CAWSVGGNSPLHF. CDR3 in DNA: TGTGCCTGGAGTGTTGGGGGAAATTCACCCCTCCACTTT.

This clone appeared a few times. The J gene is TRBJ2-5, the V gene TRBV24-1; the D is unclear. Germline values: CDR1 KGHDR, CDR2 SFDVKD. This CDR3 contains 13 residues. V was clipped by 6 bases and J by 0 bases, with 7 bases between them. This chain's CDR3 is CATSLGNQETQYF. The CDR3 DNA follows: TGTGCCACCAGTTTGGGGAACCAAGAGACCCAGTACTTC.

In this sample, this clone turned up once. The chain links TRBV6-5 to TRBJ2-1, with 12 positions matching TRBD2. This CDR3 is built from 15 residues. V shed 6 bases and J 4 bases; nucleotides not matched to a gene: 4. Per germline, CDR1 MNHEY and CDR2 SVGAGI. CDR3 bases: TGTGCCAGCAGGCGGACTAGCGGGATTTACAATGAGCAGTTCTTC. This translates into CASRRTSGIYNEQFF.

V and J are TRBV9 and TRBJ2-3; D perhaps matches TRBD2 (6 bases). Germline CDR1 and CDR2: SGDLS and YYNGEE. V was cut by 2 bases and J by 4 bases, with 11 bases left in between. This CDR3 has 14 residues. In DNA, the CDR3 is TGTGCCAGCAGCGTCGGGGCTAGCGCAGATACGCAGTATTTT. Amino acid sequence: CASSVGASADTQYF.

The chain is built from TRBV10-3 and TRBJ1-2, with TRBD1 matching over 10 bases. This CDR3 comprises 14 residues. CDR1 is ENHRY, CDR2 SYGVKD, per germline. V trimming: 6 bases; J trimming: 3 bases; junction bases outside the gene matches: 4. CDR3 nucleotides: TGTGCCATCAGAGTTGGACAGGGGGACTATGGCTACACCTTC. It encodes CAIRVGQGDYGYTF.

This chain links TRBV19 with TRBJ1-2; D not resolved. Germline V CDR1 and CDR2: LNHDA, SQIVND (reference sequence). V was shortened by 3 bases and J by 5 bases, with 10 bases between the two germline ends. The CDR3 totals 13 residues. The CDR3 DNA sequence: TGTGCCAGTAGTATCGGGGTCTCATATGGCTACACCTTC. Translation: CASSIGVSYGYTF.

The J gene is TRBJ2-2, the V gene TRBV7-9, with 8 bases that match TRBD1. Germline V gene lookup returns CDR1 SEHNR and CDR2 FQNEAQ (reference sequence). J gave up 0 bases and V 0 bases, and 9 bases lay outside the gene matches. CDR3 length equals 19 residues. The CDR3 DNA reads TGTGCCAGCAGCTTAGCGAAAGGACAGGGATCCGCGAACACCGGGGAGCTGTTTTTT. It translates to CASSLAKGQGSANTGELFF.

This chain uses TRBV7-2 with TRBJ2-2; maybe TRBD2 (6 bases). The CDR3 sequence is 14 residues long. V lost 8 bases and J lost 3, with 13 bases in between. Germline V gives CDR1 SGHTA, CDR2 FQGNSA. The CDR3, as DNA: TGTGCCAGCCGTACTAGCTGGGACACCGGGGAGCTGTTTTTT. It is translated as CASRTSWDTGELFF. Full variable domain (rest looked up from reference TRBV7-2 and TRBJ2-2): GAGVSQSPSNKVTEKGKDVELRCDPISGHTALYWYRQSLGQGLEFLIYFQGNSAPDKSGLPSDRFSAERTGGSVSTLTIQRTQQEDSAVYLCASRTSWDTGELFFGEGSRLTVL.

The genes are TRBV30 and TRBJ1-6, with D perhaps TRBD1 (5 bases). Germline V gives CDR1 GTSNPN, CDR2 SVGIG (reference sequence). Trimming pared 2 bases from V and 10 bases from J, leaving 15 bases between. The CDR3 loop spans 14 amino acids. DNA for the CDR3: TGTGCCTGGAGTTTGGACATTTCGAGGTCACCCCTCCACTTT. It is translated as CAWSLDISRSPLHF.

The V and J genes are TRBV5-8 and TRBJ2-5; 11 bases map to TRBD1. Germline CDR1 and CDR2: SGHTS and YDEGEE. Germline trimming cut 2 bases from V and 3 bases from J; bases unmatched to any gene: 6. There are 16 residues in the CDR3. In DNA form, the CDR3 reads TGTGCCAGCAGCTTAGTCTGGGACAGGGGGAAAGAGACCCAGTACTTC. Its translation is CASSLVWDRGKETQYF.

The chain carries TRBV6-6 and TRBJ1-3; 9 nucleotides line up with TRBD1. Germline V CDR1 and CDR2: MNHNY, SVGAGI (reference sequence). With 7 bases clipped from V and 2 bases from J, the junction kept 9 bases outside the gene matches. This CDR3 region has 16 residues. CDR3: CASTLQGAKAGNTIYF. DNA of the CDR3: TGTGCCAGCACCCTACAGGGGGCGAAGGCTGGAAACACCATATATTTT.

This clone was seen a few times. The chain is built from TRBV27 and TRBJ1-4, with 7 bases aligning to TRBD1. The CDR3 runs to 22 residues. Germline V gene sequence: CDR1 MNHEY, CDR2 SMNVEV (reference sequence). The V and J ends lost 2 bases and 0 bases, in that order; junction bases with no gene match: 21. CDR3 nucleotide sequence: TGTGCCAGCAGTTTAATTGGGATCCCAAGTTGGACAGGTGGATCAACTAATGAAAAACTGTTTTTT. Residues: CASSLIGIPSWTGGSTNEKLFF.

The rearrangement joins TRBV2 to TRBJ2-1, with D possibly matching TRBD1 (6 bases). The CDR3 contains 13 residues. Germline V lookup: CDR1 SNHLY, CDR2 FYNNEI. Trimming pared 7 bases from V and 5 bases from J, leaving 12 bases between. As DNA, the CDR3 is TGTGCCAGCACTGGGACATTAAACAATGAGCAGTTCTTC. Translating gives CASTGTLNNEQFF.

The gene calls are TRBV7-2 and TRBJ2-1; D gene uncertain. V was trimmed by 5 bases and J by 3 bases, leaving 11 bases between them. CDR1 and CDR2 from the germline V gene are SGHTA and FQGNSA. The CDR3 contains 14 residues. CDR3 nucleotide sequence: TGTGCCAGCAGCAGTAGTGCGCTCTACAATGAGCAGTTCTTC. It yields the protein CASSSSALYNEQFF.

The rearrangement uses TRBV7-8 and TRBJ1-1; D gene unclear. Looked up from germline, CDR1 is SGHVS and CDR2 is FQNEAQ. The CDR3 covers 15 residues. V was clipped by 5 bases and J by 0 bases, with 13 bases between them. The CDR3 region is CASSQGRLMNTEAFF. CDR3 DNA sequence: TGTGCCAGCAGCCAAGGTAGGCTTATGAACACTGAAGCTTTCTTT.

This chain connects TRBV12-3 or TRBV12-4 to TRBJ2-7, with D perhaps matching TRBD1 (6 bases). Trimming removed 6 bases from V and 3 bases from J, with 6 bases in between. The CDR3 loop spans 11 amino acids. In DNA form, the CDR3 reads TGTGCCAGCAGCAGGGGCTACGAGCAGTACGTC. Its protein is CASSRGYEQYV.